This entry is about one T cell receptor (beta chain). What it binds is unknown. Under the ViraFEST assay, PBMC were stimulated with viral peptide pools so that antigen-specific CD4+ T cells expanded. Sequencing was performed afterwards. Following an approximately 9-day culture, CD4+ T cells were purified. Researchers swapped half the medium for IL-2 medium on both days 3 and 7. Measured with immunoSEQ multiplex PCR; TCRdb has only the in-frame clones, and not every one. The sample shows about 79,000 clones, around four fifths of them seen only once. These data belong to a study of vaccination effects on CD4 cells after COVID-19. Whole-study findings and limits: There was marked clonal contraction among infection- and vaccine-induced clones late after vaccination.

After removal of 1 base from V and 7 bases from J, the junction contained 9 bases not matched to a gene. This CDR3 is 16 amino acids long. Germline CDR1 reads SEHNR; CDR2 reads FQNEAQ (reference sequence). The chain links TRBV7-9 to TRBJ2-1; 8 positions agree with TRBD1. This TCR was sampled from a human donor who received a COVID-19 vaccine. Material: CD4+ T cells from PBMCs cultured with HCoV-229E spike peptides, obtained before COVID-19 vaccination. For the CDR3, the DNA is TGTGCCAGCAGCTTAGTTGGCCAGGGGGCGAGTAATGAGCAGTTCTTC. Translated, it gives CASSLVGQGASNEQFF.